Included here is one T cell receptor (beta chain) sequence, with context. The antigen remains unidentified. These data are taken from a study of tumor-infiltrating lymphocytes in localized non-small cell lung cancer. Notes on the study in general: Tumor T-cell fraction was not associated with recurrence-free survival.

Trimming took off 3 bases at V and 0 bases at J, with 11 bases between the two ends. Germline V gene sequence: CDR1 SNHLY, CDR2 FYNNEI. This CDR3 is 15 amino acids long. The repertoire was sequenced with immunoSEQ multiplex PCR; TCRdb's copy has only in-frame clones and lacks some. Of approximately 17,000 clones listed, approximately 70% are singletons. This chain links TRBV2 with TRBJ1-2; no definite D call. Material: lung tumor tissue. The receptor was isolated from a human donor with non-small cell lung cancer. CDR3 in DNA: TGTGCCAGCAGTGATGAGGCTGTAGCTAACTATGGCTACACCTTC. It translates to CASSDEAVANYGYTF.